Only a few counts were recorded for the clone carrying this T cell receptor beta chain. One entry per CDR3 protein, called by TCRdb with MiXCR from the RT-PCR reads. The sample records about 700,000 distinct CDR3 sequences, over 12% being singletons. The specimen sequenced was memory CD4+ T cells from blood. The clonotype originates from a female donor in good health, serving as a healthy control.

DNA of the CDR3: TGTGCCAGCAGCCCAAGACTAGCGGGGGGGAACGAGCAGTACTTC. Amino acid sequence: CASSPRLAGGNEQYF. The chain links TRBV5-5 to TRBJ2-7, with 14 bases fitting TRBD2. The CDR3 is 15 residues long. Germline values: CDR1 SGHKS, CDR2 YYEKEE (reference sequence). J gave up 5 bases and V 4 bases, and 5 bases lay outside the gene matches. The full variable domain, completed using reference TRBV5-5 and TRBJ2-7, is DAGVTQSPTHLIKTRGQQVTLRCSPISGHKSVSWYQQVLGQGPQFIFQYYEKEERGRGNFPDRFSARQFPNYSSELNVNALLLGDSALYLCASSPRLAGGNEQYFGPGTRLTVT.